A single sample gave rise to the 32 T cell receptor beta chains below, sequenced in a study of CD8 T cells in Susac syndrome. The authors reverse transcribed roughly 0.45 to 1 ug RNA with random hexamers. TCRdb used MiXCR to reprocess the immunoSEQ multiplex PCR reads, holding one entry per CDR3 protein. The sample lists 100,000 to 150,000 distinct CDR3 sequences; around 96% were seen once. Material for sequencing was CD4+ T cells from PBMCs. Receptors originate from a human donor in good health.

V usage is TRBV12-3 or TRBV12-4 and J usage is TRBJ2-6; D call uncertain. The germline V and J ends were trimmed by 3 bases and 4 bases, with 10 bases remaining between them. This CDR3 has 15 residues. In DNA form, the CDR3 reads TGTGCCAGCAGTTTGAACTGGGCCGGGGCCAACGTCCTGACTTTC. Residues: CASSLNWAGANVLTF.

J is TRBJ2-3 and V is TRBV11-2; 14 bases are shared with TRBD2. The CDR3 has 16 amino acids. Germline trimming cut 1 base from V and 5 bases from J; bases unmatched to any gene: 2. The germline gives CDR1 SGHAT, CDR2 FQNNGV. CDR3 region: CASSLAGLAGGDTQYF. CDR3 nucleotide sequence: TGTGCCAGCAGCTTAGCAGGACTAGCGGGAGGAGATACGCAGTATTTT.

The V gene is TRBV30, the J gene TRBJ2-1, with D possibly TRBD1 on 5 matching bases. The length of the CDR3 is 16 residues. Germline-derived CDR1 and CDR2 are GTSNPN and SVGIG (reference sequence). V dropped 0 bases and J dropped 0 bases, with 12 bases sitting between them. Here the CDR3 DNA reads TGTGCCTGGAGTGTGCGACAGAGAAGCTCCTACAATGAGCAGTTCTTC. This gives the protein CAWSVRQRSSYNEQFF.

The CDR3 region is CASSTRQEANYGYTF. DNA of the CDR3: TGCGCCAGCAGCACCCGACAGGAAGCTAACTATGGCTACACCTTC. This chain links TRBV5-1 with TRBJ1-2; tentatively, D is TRBD1 (6 bases). Germline CDR1 is SGHRS and CDR2 is YFSETQ. The CDR3 runs 15 residues. Trimming pared 4 bases from V and 0 bases from J, leaving 13 bases between.

This chain links TRBV6-5 with TRBJ1-5, with TRBD1 identical over 11 bases. The CDR3 extends over 15 amino acids. Germline loops: CDR1 MNHEY, CDR2 SVGAGI. The junction had 6 bases not matched to a gene; V was cut back by 4 bases and J by 7 bases. DNA of the CDR3: TGTGCCAGCAGTTCTCGGACAGGGGGCAGACAGCCCCAGCATTTT. Encoded protein: CASSSRTGGRQPQHF.

The rearrangement links TRBV29-1 to TRBJ2-2; 7 bases are shared with TRBD2. The CDR3 loop spans 12 amino acids. Germline-derived CDR1 and CDR2 are SQVTM and ANQGSEA. The chain's CDR3 is CSTRGETGELFF. The CDR3 bases are TGCAGTACCCGGGGGGAGACCGGGGAGCTGTTTTTT.

The chain joins TRBV20-1 to TRBJ2-7; D may be TRBD1 or TRBD2 (6 bases each). This CDR3 is built from 14 residues. The germline V gene encodes CDR1 DFQATT and CDR2 SNEGSKA (reference sequence). The V end lost 5 bases, the J end lost 5 bases, and 19 bases lay between the germline ends. The CDR3 loop is CSAPRGGRTDEQYF. For the CDR3, the DNA is TGCAGTGCTCCCCGTGGGGGGCGTACCGACGAGCAGTACTTC.

The genes are TRBV27 and TRBJ2-5, with D tentatively TRBD2 (6 bases). This CDR3 is 13 amino acids long. Germline V CDR1 and CDR2: MNHEY, SMNVEV (reference sequence). Trimming cost V 6 bases and J 7 bases, with 15 bases left between them. CDR3 in amino acids: CASSIGQGGTQYF. The CDR3 DNA is TGTGCCAGCAGCATAGGTCAGGGAGGGACCCAGTACTTC.

In this sample, this clonotype turned up a few times. The genes are TRBV18 and TRBJ1-5; no definite D call. Germline-derived CDR1 and CDR2 are KGHSH and LQKENI. The V end was cut by 6 bases, the J end by 5 bases, with 11 bases between. The CDR3 is 13 residues long. DNA for the CDR3: TGTGCCAGCTCCCTCGGAGCGGATCAGCCCCAGCATTTT. Its translation: CASSLGADQPQHF.

The chain links TRBV12-3 or TRBV12-4 to TRBJ2-7, with 8 bases matching TRBD2. The CDR3 length is 14 residues. Trimming took 6 bases from V and 1 from J; bases not matched to a gene: 5. CDR3 amino acids: CASRPREGSYEQYF. CDR3 coding DNA: TGTGCCAGCAGACCCCGGGAGGGATCCTACGAGCAGTACTTC.

The chain joins TRBV20-1 to TRBJ1-1, with 8 bases identical to TRBD1. The V segment lost 4 bases and the J segment 1 base; nucleotides outside the gene matches: 8. The germline CDR1 and CDR2 sequences are DFQATT and SNEGSKA (reference sequence). The CDR3 runs 15 residues. The CDR3 loop reads CSATRTGPWNTEAFF. In DNA, the CDR3 is TGCAGTGCTACCCGGACAGGGCCCTGGAACACTGAAGCTTTCTTT.

This chain connects TRBV5-1 to TRBJ1-1; D remains unclear. This CDR3 contains 14 residues. Germline CDR1 reads SGHRS; CDR2 reads YFSETQ. Trimming took off 4 bases at V and 3 bases at J, with 13 bases between the two ends. CDR3 residues: CASSPQVLDTEAFF. CDR3 bases: TGCGCCAGCAGCCCCCAAGTTCTGGACACTGAAGCTTTCTTT.

The chain has TRBV7-9 and TRBJ2-7, with D possibly matching TRBD2 (6 bases). Germline-derived CDR1 and CDR2 are SEHNR and FQNEAQ (reference sequence). The V gene lost 5 bases and the J gene lost 5 bases, with 13 bases spanning the gap. CDR3 length: 13 amino acids. The CDR3 DNA reads TGTGCCAGCAGCCCCTGGACTACCCACGAGCAGTACTTC. As protein: CASSPWTTHEQYF.

This chain uses TRBV7-2 with TRBJ2-7, with D hard to call. There are 15 residues in the CDR3. Per germline, CDR1 SGHTA and CDR2 FQGNSA. V shed 5 bases and J shed 0 bases, with 14 bases lying between them. The CDR3 nucleotides are TGTGCCAGCAGCGTCGGCCCCGCCTCCTCCTACGAGCAGTACTTC. Protein: CASSVGPASSYEQYF.

This rearrangement joins TRBV2 to TRBJ1-2; TRBD1 is a possible D gene (5 bases). The CDR3 contains 14 residues. V was trimmed by 4 bases and J by 5 bases, leaving 14 bases between them. Germline V gives CDR1 SNHLY, CDR2 FYNNEI. This CDR3 reads CASSGGAEAYGYTF. The CDR3 DNA follows: TGTGCCAGCAGTGGAGGGGCAGAAGCTTATGGCTACACCTTC.

CDR3: CASKYRQNSGNTIYF. CDR3 nucleotide sequence: TGTGCCAGCAAATACAGACAAAACTCTGGAAACACCATATATTTT. This rearrangement joins TRBV2 to TRBJ1-3; no clear D gene. The CDR3 extends over 15 amino acids. Between the trimmed V and J ends, which lost 7 bases and 0 bases, there was a span of 13 bases. Germline V gives CDR1 SNHLY, CDR2 FYNNEI.

This clonotype was observed a few times. This chain connects TRBV7-2 to TRBJ2-5, with D tentatively TRBD1 (5 bases). Germline CDR1 reads SGHTA; CDR2 reads FQGNSA. The ends were cut back, 6 bases at V and 1 base at J, with 9 bases in the middle. This CDR3 has 13 amino acids. CDR3 loop: CASSQGSQETQYF. The DNA of the CDR3 is TGTGCCAGCAGTCAGGGTTCCCAAGAGACCCAGTACTTC.

This sequence joins TRBV20-1 and TRBJ1-2; no firm D call. The CDR3 extends over 12 amino acids. CDR1 is DFQATT and CDR2 is SNEGSKA in the germline V gene (reference sequence). The ends were cut back, 7 bases at V and 8 bases at J, with 17 bases in the middle. The CDR3 loop is CSVRPGDGGYTF. In DNA, the CDR3 is TGCAGTGTCCGCCCCGGGGATGGCGGCTACACCTTC.

The chain joins TRBV3-1 to TRBJ2-1; TRBD2 matches 8 bases. With V trimmed by 2 bases and J by 4 bases, 1 base remained unmatched. This CDR3 has 14 amino acids. Germline V gene lookup returns CDR1 LGHDT and CDR2 YNNKEL (reference sequence). CDR3 amino acids: CASSQLAGYNEQFF. CDR3 nucleotides: TGTGCCAGCAGCCAATTAGCGGGGTACAATGAGCAGTTCTTC.

The chain carries TRBV12-3 or TRBV12-4 and TRBJ2-7; TRBD2 agrees at 8 bases. Losses at the gene ends were 6 bases for V and 5 bases for J; bases not matched to a gene: 15. This CDR3 region has 16 residues. CDR3 sequence: CASSPGWGSSGNEQYF. CDR3 sequence (DNA): TGTGCCAGCAGCCCTGGTTGGGGGAGTAGCGGGAACGAGCAGTACTTC.

The chain has TRBV7-2 and TRBJ2-5; possibly TRBD1 or TRBD2 for D (6 bases each). From germline, CDR1 is SGHTA and CDR2 FQGNSA. This CDR3 spans 15 amino acids. Trimming stripped 6 bases from V and 5 bases from J, with 19 bases between. The CDR3 DNA reads as TGTGCCAGCAGAAGGGGGGACGTAAAAGGGGAGACCCAGTACTTC. Protein: CASRRGDVKGETQYF.

The V call is TRBV5-1, the J call TRBJ2-1, with 9 bases lining up with TRBD2. Germline CDR1 SGHRS, CDR2 YFSETQ. The CDR3 totals 16 residues. V dropped 4 bases and J dropped 5; count of bases not matched to a gene: 10. The DNA for the CDR3 is TGCGCCAGCAGCCCCCCGGTAGCGGGAGTGGACAATGAGCAGTTCTTC. The encoded protein is CASSPPVAGVDNEQFF.

The chain links TRBV23-1 to TRBJ1-5, with a weak D call TRBD1 (5 bases). TRBV23-1 counts as an open reading frame of uncertain function. There are 15 residues in the CDR3. With 2 bases removed from V and 2 bases from J, the gap between germline ends came to 10 bases. The CDR3 coding sequence is TGCGCCAGCAGTCAAGTGGGGACGGGCAATCAGCCCCAGCATTTT. Protein: CASSQVGTGNQPQHF.

The V call is TRBV19, the J call TRBJ1-5, with TRBD1 matching over 8 bases. Germline trimming cut 5 bases from V and 3 bases from J; bases unmatched to any gene: 12. Germline lookup yields CDR1 LNHDA and CDR2 SQIVND (reference sequence). CDR3 length equals 17 residues. In DNA form, the CDR3 reads TGTGCCAGTAGTCCACCCCCGGGACAGGTTATCAATCAGCCCCAGCATTTT. Protein: CASSPPPGQVINQPQHF.

This chain uses TRBV5-8 with TRBJ2-6; 8 positions match TRBD1. Germline V gene lookup returns CDR1 SGHTS and CDR2 YDEGEE. The CDR3 contains 17 residues. Trimming cost V 4 bases and J 0 bases; bases outside gene matches: 6. CDR3 sequence: CASSGGTGLSGANVLTF. The DNA of the CDR3 is TGTGCCAGCAGCGGAGGGACAGGCCTCTCTGGGGCCAACGTCCTGACTTTC.

The CDR3 DNA reads as TGTGCCAGCAGCACCGGGACGGTGAGGAGCGGGGAGCTGTTTTTT. It specifies CASSTGTVRSGELFF. This chain uses TRBV9 with TRBJ2-2; D assignment may be TRBD1 or TRBD2 (5 bases each). The CDR3 has 15 amino acids. The V end lost 4 bases, the J end lost 7 bases, and 17 bases lay between the germline ends. CDR1 SGDLS and CDR2 YYNGEE come from the germline V gene.

The rearrangement uses TRBV7-9 and TRBJ2-1, with a possible D match to TRBD2 (5 bases). V lost 2 bases and J 7 bases, leaving 12 bases between the germline ends. From germline, CDR1 is SEHNR and CDR2 FQNEAQ (reference sequence). There are 14 residues in the CDR3. The CDR3 nucleotides read TGTGCCAGCAGCTTAAGTACTAGTGGAAATGAGCAGTTCTTC. As protein: CASSLSTSGNEQFF.

The CDR3 loop is CASSHGSWRGETQYF. The CDR3, as DNA: TGTGCCAGCAGTCACGGCTCCTGGAGGGGAGAGACCCAGTACTTC. The chain joins TRBV28 to TRBJ2-5, with D possibly TRBD2 on 6 matching bases. Trimming removed 5 bases from V and 4 bases from J, with 17 bases in between. The CDR3 extends over 15 amino acids. The germline V gene has CDR1 MDHEN and CDR2 SYDVKM.

The V and J genes are TRBV3-1 and TRBJ1-1; D is unclear. Trimming removed 0 bases from V and 1 base from J, with 9 bases in between. The CDR3 runs 15 residues. Germline CDR1 and CDR2: LGHDT and YNNKEL (reference sequence). This chain's CDR3 is CASSQEIPANTEAFF. CDR3 coding DNA: TGTGCCAGCAGCCAAGAAATACCGGCGAACACTGAAGCTTTCTTT.

CDR3 nucleotides: TGTGCCAGCAAAGGGAACTCCTACAATGAGCAGTTCTTC. This encodes CASKGNSYNEQFF. The chain has TRBV2 and TRBJ2-1; D is uncertain. Germline values: CDR1 SNHLY, CDR2 FYNNEI. Trimming removed 7 bases from V and 0 bases from J, with 7 bases in between. The CDR3 covers 13 residues.

The rearrangement joins TRBV27 to TRBJ1-2; D gene unclear. CDR1 and CDR2 from the germline V gene are MNHEY and SMNVEV (reference sequence). The V end lost 5 bases, the J end lost 4 bases, and 11 bases lay between the germline ends. CDR3 length: 13 amino acids. The chain's CDR3 is CASSLDGSYGYTF. DNA of the CDR3: TGTGCCAGCAGTCTGGACGGCAGCTATGGCTACACCTTC.

V gene TRBV18 combines with J gene TRBJ2-5; perhaps TRBD2 as D (6 bases). The CDR3 has 14 residues. In germline, CDR1 is KGHSH, CDR2 LQKENI. V was trimmed by 2 bases and J by 3 bases, leaving 10 bases between them. The CDR3 DNA is TGTGCCAGCTCACCATTGGTAGCGGAAGAGACCCAGTACTTC. This gives the protein CASSPLVAEETQYF.